Below, one T cell receptor (beta chain) is given with its context. This sample was taken from a study of T cells expressing NK-cell markers. This CDR3 spans 14 amino acids. TCRdb re-called the 5' RACE reads and gives one entry per CDR3 protein, without DNA. The table lists about 110,000 distinct CDR3 sequences. The genes are TRBV12-3 or TRBV12-4 and TRBJ2-7; the D call from TCRdb, TRBD1, cannot be confirmed without DNA. Sample: blood T cells: a sorted CD56 or NKG2C T cell subset, CD4+ or CD8+ T cells, or bulk PBMC T cells (not recorded which). This TCR was recovered from a woman between 18 and 70 years old in good health. Here the CDR3 reads CASNAGTGTYEQYF.